This T cell receptor beta chain originates from a study of human T cells and chemical hapten exposure. MiXCR was run by TCRdb on the RACE reads, yielding one entry per CDR3 protein. The sample lists roughly 100,000 distinct CDR3 sequences; less than 14% were seen once. At least ten counts were recorded for this clonotype. Regarding time point: pre-sensitization, week 0. The sample's treatment: therapeutic diphenylcyclopropenone sensitization with weekly scalp DPC. This sequence was found in a woman aged 55-69 years with alopecia areata. Some clones in this sample may be carry-over from other donors' samples. The source was whole blood, collected in connection with sensitization to the hapten diphenylcyclopropenone (DPC).

The CDR3 region is CASTLWGRRNSPLHF. The CDR3, as DNA: TGTGCCAGCACCCTATGGGGTAGACGGAATTCACCCCTCCACTTT. This chain links TRBV6-5 with TRBJ1-6; D gene unclear. V shed 7 bases and J shed 7 bases, with 17 bases lying between them. The CDR3 is made up of 15 amino acids. Germline V lookup: CDR1 MNHEY, CDR2 SVGAGI.